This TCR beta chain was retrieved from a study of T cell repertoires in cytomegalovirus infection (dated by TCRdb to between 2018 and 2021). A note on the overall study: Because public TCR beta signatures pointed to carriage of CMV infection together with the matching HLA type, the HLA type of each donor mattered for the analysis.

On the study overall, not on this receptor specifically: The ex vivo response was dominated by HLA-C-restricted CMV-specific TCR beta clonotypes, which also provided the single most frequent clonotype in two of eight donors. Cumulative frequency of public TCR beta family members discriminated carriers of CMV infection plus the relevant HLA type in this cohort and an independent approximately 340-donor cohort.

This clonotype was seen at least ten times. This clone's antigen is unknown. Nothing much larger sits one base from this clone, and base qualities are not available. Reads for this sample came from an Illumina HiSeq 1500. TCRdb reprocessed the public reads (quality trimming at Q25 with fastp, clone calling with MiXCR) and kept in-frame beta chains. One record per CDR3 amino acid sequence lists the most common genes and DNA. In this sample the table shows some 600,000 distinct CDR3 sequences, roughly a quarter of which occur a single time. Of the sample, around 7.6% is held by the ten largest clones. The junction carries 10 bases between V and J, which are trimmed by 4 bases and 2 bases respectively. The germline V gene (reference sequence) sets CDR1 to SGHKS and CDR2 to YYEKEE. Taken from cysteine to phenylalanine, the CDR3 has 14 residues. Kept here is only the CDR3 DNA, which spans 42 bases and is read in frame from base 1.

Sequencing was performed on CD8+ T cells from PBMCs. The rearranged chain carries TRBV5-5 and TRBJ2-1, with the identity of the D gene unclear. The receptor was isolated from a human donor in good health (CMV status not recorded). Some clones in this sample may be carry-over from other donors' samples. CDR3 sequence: CASSPGRTYNEQFF. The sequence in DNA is TGTGCCAGCAGCCCTGGACGGACCTACAATGAGCAGTTCTTC.